Listed below are T cell receptor beta chains from one sample, sequenced in a study of identical twins. TCRdb ran MiXCR on the 5' RACE reads and lists one entry per CDR3 protein. Among 1.5 million to 2 million distinct CDR3 sequences listed, about 32% were seen once. Sequencing was carried out using cord blood. These receptors were obtained from a newborn girl in good health. Each CDR3 is given with its conserved first and last residue. The order of the fields is D gene, J gene, V gene, clone size, CDR3 DNA, CDR3 protein. A D gene is named only where the DNA matches it firmly. Expanded clones get a size class; other rows say once, few or many, or leave the size out.

NA	TRBJ2-1	TRBV20-1	NA	TGCAGTGCTAGGTGGCAAACAGGGGAGCAGTTCTTC	CSARWQTGEQFF
NA	TRBJ2-1	TRBV5-5	NA	TGTGCCAGCAGCCGGGACCCCTACAATGAGCAGTTCTTC	CASSRDPYNEQFF
TRBD1	TRBJ1-6	TRBV11-2	NA	TGTGCCAGCAGAGAAAACAGGGGTAATTCACCCCTCCACTTT	CASRENRGNSPLHF
NA	TRBJ1-6	TRBV28	NA	TGTGCCAGCGCGCCGCCGGGACTTGATAATTCACCCCTCCACTTT	CASAPPGLDNSPLHF
NA	TRBJ2-3	TRBV5-4	few	TGTGCCAGCAGCTTTATCTACGGAGGTACGCAGTATTTT	CASSFIYGGTQYF
NA	TRBJ1-1	TRBV18	few	TGTGCCAGCTCACCAGGGAGTGGGGACACTGAAGCTTTCTTT	CASSPGSGDTEAFF
NA	TRBJ1-1	TRBV29-1	NA	TGCAGCGTTGAACCCAGGGGCATATTCAACACTGAAGCTTTCTTT	CSVEPRGIFNTEAFF
NA	TRBJ2-1	TRBV3-1	NA	TGTGCCAGCAGCCAAGGGTGGGTTACCGGGAATAGGCGGGATGAGCAGTTCTTC	CASSQGWVTGNRRDEQFF
NA	TRBJ2-7	TRBV5-1	NA	TGCGCCAGCAGCTTGTTGGGGGGACACGAGCAGTACTTC	CASSLLGGHEQYF
NA	TRBJ1-2	TRBV4-2	many	TGTGCCAGCAGCCAAGTAGGGACGGCATATGGCTACACCTTC	CASSQVGTAYGYTF
NA	TRBJ2-1	TRBV18	NA	TGTGCCAGCTCACCTACGGGAAACGATGAGCAGTTCTTC	CASSPTGNDEQFF
TRBD2	TRBJ2-7	TRBV2	NA	TGTGCCAGCAAAGTAGAGCGGGAGGGCCGATCCTACGAGCAGTACTTC	CASKVEREGRSYEQYF
NA	TRBJ2-5	TRBV6-5	few	TGTGCCAGCAGTTACTCTCGCCGCCATCAAGAGACCCAGTACTTC	CASSYSRRHQETQYF
TRBD2	TRBJ2-7	TRBV20-1	few	TGCAGTGCTCCTCTAGCGGGCAACTACGAGCAGTACTTC	CSAPLAGNYEQYF
TRBD1	TRBJ2-1	TRBV11-2	NA	TGTGCCAGCAGCTTAGGGACAGGGGCTCACCCCATCTACAATGAGCAGTTCTTC	CASSLGTGAHPIYNEQFF
NA	TRBJ1-4	TRBV6-1	NA	TGTGCCAGCAGTGAAGAGGGCCGGGCCCCACGGAATGAAAAACTGTTTTTT	CASSEEGRAPRNEKLFF
NA	TRBJ2-1	TRBV4-1	NA	TGCGCCAGCAGCCAAGAATTGGGTGAGCAGTTCTTC	CASSQELGEQFF
NA	TRBJ1-5	TRBV20-1	few	TGCAGTGCCTTGAGCACGGTAAATCAGCCCCAGCATTTT	CSALSTVNQPQHF
NA	TRBJ1-1	TRBV7-6	NA	TGTGCCAGCAGCTTAGGACCAGGGATGGTCACTGAAGCTTTCTTT	CASSLGPGMVTEAFF
TRBD2	TRBJ2-3	TRBV4-2	many	TGTGCCAGCAGCCAAGGTCGGACTAGCGGGGAAGATACGCAGTATTTT	CASSQGRTSGEDTQYF
NA	TRBJ2-1	TRBV7-8	NA	TGTGCCAGCAGCTTAGCGGTGAACGTAGGCCCAACGCAGTTCTTC	CASSLAVNVGPTQFF
NA	TRBJ2-7	TRBV7-2	NA	TGTGCCAGCAGAATTAGCGGAACTAGCTACGAGCAGTACTTC	CASRISGTSYEQYF
NA	TRBJ1-1	TRBV20-1	NA	TGCAGTGCAGCCAATGGGTACAGAATGAACACTGAAGCTTTCTTT	CSAANGYRMNTEAFF
NA	TRBJ1-5	TRBV21-1	few	TGTGCCAGCAGCAGTTCAGGGGCTCATAGCAATCAGCCCCAGCATTTT	CASSSSGAHSNQPQHF
NA	TRBJ1-4	TRBV4-1	NA	TGCGCCAGCAGCCAAGTCCGCCCCGAAAAACTGTTTTTT	CASSQVRPEKLFF
NA	TRBJ1-6	TRBV6-1	NA	TGTGCCAGCACCACCGGGACGACCTCTTATTCACCCCTCCACTTT	CASTTGTTSYSPLHF
TRBD2	TRBJ2-3	TRBV3-1	NA	TGTGCCAGCAGCCAAGTCTCGACTAGCGGCACAGATACGCAGTATTTT	CASSQVSTSGTDTQYF
TRBD1	TRBJ1-5	TRBV20-1	NA	TGCAGTGCTCTCCCGACAGGGTCAGGGTTTAATCAGCCCCAGCATTTT	CSALPTGSGFNQPQHF
NA	TRBJ2-7	TRBV3-1	few	TGTGCCAGCAGCCTCAAGACTAGAACCCTCTACGAGCAGTACTTC	CASSLKTRTLYEQYF
NA	TRBJ1-4	TRBV4-1	NA	TGCGCCAGCAGCCAAGACCAGACAAGGAGGTTTGGAAAACTGTTTTTT	CASSQDQTRRFGKLFF
NA	TRBJ2-5	TRBV4-1	many	TGCGCCAGCAGCCAAGAGGGCGGGTTAGAGACCCAGTACTTC	CASSQEGGLETQYF
TRBD1	TRBJ2-7	TRBV4-1	NA	TGCGCCAGCAGCCCTAATCCGGGACAGGGACTCTACGAGCAGTACTTC	CASSPNPGQGLYEQYF
TRBD2	TRBJ2-3	TRBV15	NA	TGTGCCACCAGCAGAGAGGCTAGCGGGATCAAGAGCACAGATACGCAGTATTTT	CATSREASGIKSTDTQYF
NA	TRBJ1-2	TRBV6-6	many	TGTGCCAGCAGTTACTCGGGGGAAGGGGATGGCTACACCTTC	CASSYSGEGDGYTF
TRBD1	TRBJ2-1	TRBV2	few	TGTGCCAGCACCTGGGGCAGGGGGAATGAGCAGTTCTTC	CASTWGRGNEQFF
NA	TRBJ1-1	TRBV4-1	few	TGCGCCAGCAGCCAAGGGAAGGGACGGCCGAACACTGAAGCTTTCTTT	CASSQGKGRPNTEAFF
TRBD1	TRBJ1-6	TRBV27	NA	TGTGCCAGCAGTTTATATTTAGGGTCCGGGACAGGGGGTAATTCACCCCTCCACTTT	CASSLYLGSGTGGNSPLHF
NA	TRBJ2-5	TRBV27	few	TGTGCCAGCAGTTTAGGGTGGCGGCCAGAGACCCAGTACTTC	CASSLGWRPETQYF
NA	TRBJ2-1	TRBV5-1	NA	TGCGCCAGCAGCTTCACCGAAAGGGGGGCGAATGAGCAGTTCTTC	CASSFTERGANEQFF
TRBD2	TRBJ2-1	TRBV6-6	many	TGTGCCAGCAGTGGTTTTAGCGGGAAGGTTGGAGGGTTCTTC	CASSGFSGKVGGFF
NA	TRBJ2-7	TRBV20-1	once	TGCAGTGCTAGTCAGTCTACCTACAATGAGCAGTACTTC	CSASQSTYNEQYF
NA	TRBJ1-1	TRBV12-3/TRBV12-4	NA	TGTGCCAGCAGTCCGTGGGGGTTCAACACTGAAGCTTTCTTT	CASSPWGFNTEAFF
TRBD1	TRBJ2-6	TRBV12-3/TRBV12-4	NA	TGTGCCAGCAGTTTAGGGACAGGGTACTACTCTGGGGCCAACGTCCTGACTTTC	CASSLGTGYYSGANVLTF
NA	TRBJ1-1	TRBV25-1	NA	TGTGCCAGCAGTGAGGGCAGGGACGCTTTCTTT	CASSEGRDAFF
NA	TRBJ1-4	TRBV11-2	NA	TGTGCCAGCAGCTTATTCGGCTGGACTGATGAAAAACTGTTTTTT	CASSLFGWTDEKLFF
TRBD2	TRBJ2-3	TRBV28	NA	TGTGCCAGCAGTTTATTCCGGACTAGAGTTCCAGATACGCAGTATTTT	CASSLFRTRVPDTQYF
NA	TRBJ1-1	TRBV4-1	once	TGCGCCAGCAGCCAAGATCCCTATCGGGGGGACACTGAAGCTTTCTTT	CASSQDPYRGDTEAFF